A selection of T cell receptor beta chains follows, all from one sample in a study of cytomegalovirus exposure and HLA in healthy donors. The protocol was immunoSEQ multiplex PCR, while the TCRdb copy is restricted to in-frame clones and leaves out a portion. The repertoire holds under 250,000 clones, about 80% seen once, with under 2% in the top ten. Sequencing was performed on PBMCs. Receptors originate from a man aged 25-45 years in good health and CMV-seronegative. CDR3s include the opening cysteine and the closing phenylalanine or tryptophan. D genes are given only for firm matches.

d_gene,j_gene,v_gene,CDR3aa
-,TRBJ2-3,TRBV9,CASGLERNSDTQYF
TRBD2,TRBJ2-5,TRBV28,CASSLKKRTSGRETQYF
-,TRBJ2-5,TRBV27,CASSPSLTGETQYF
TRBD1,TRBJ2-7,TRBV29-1,CSVTGQGAYEQYF
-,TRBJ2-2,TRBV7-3,CASSLIVGGGGELFF
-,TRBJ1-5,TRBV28,CASRLRRADQPQHF
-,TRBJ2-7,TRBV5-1,CASTEDGSSYEQYF
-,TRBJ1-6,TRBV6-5,CASSYLGDSPLHF
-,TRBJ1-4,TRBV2,CASIRHTQVLSEKLFF
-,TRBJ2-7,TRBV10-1,CASSERGREQYF
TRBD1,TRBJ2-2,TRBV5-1,CASSIRTGSRVDTGELFF
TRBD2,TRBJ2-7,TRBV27,CASSRTSGTYEQYF
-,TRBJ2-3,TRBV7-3,CASSLLPGHGTDTQYF
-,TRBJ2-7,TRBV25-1,CASSESITPGEQYF
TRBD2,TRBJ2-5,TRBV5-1,CASRVAGGLQETQYF
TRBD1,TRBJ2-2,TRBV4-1,CASSLLGGQGGTGELFF
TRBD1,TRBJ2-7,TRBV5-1,CASSLEATGSYEQYF
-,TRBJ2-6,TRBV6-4,CASSATDTGSGANVLTF
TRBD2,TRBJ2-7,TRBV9,CASSVVAGDYEQYF
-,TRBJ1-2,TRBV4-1,CASSQNSGTPNYGYTF
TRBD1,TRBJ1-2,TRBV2,CASSLEAGGRSGYTF